This T cell receptor beta chain was identified in a study of cytomegalovirus exposure and HLA in healthy donors. Whole-study results and caveats: Accurate HLA-A and HLA-B prediction from TCR beta sequences was reported for most subjects. Among TCR sequences, most were rare, though some public TCRs appeared in many donors. Cytomegalovirus status was reportedly diagnosed by the classifier with high sensitivity and specificity.

On this clone itself: Its cognate antigen is unknown. The same CDR3 is also encoded by other DNA sequences in this sample.

The primer mix had 60 Vbeta and 13 Jbeta primers. TCRdb keeps only in-frame clones here, not all; method: immunoSEQ multiplex PCR. The repertoire holds 150,000 to 200,000 clones, with about nine tenths as singletons. CDR1 is KGHSH, CDR2 LQKENI, per germline. CDR3 length: 15 residues. J lost 2 bases, V lost 2 bases, and 3 bases had no gene match. The sequence was collected from a boy between 2 and 15 years old in good health and CMV-seronegative. V and J are TRBV18 and TRBJ1-1; 9 bases line up with TRBD1. Sequencing was done on a sample of PBMCs. CDR3 DNA sequence: TGTGCCAGCTCACCAGGAACAGGGGGCAACACTGAAGCTTTCTTT. Protein sequence: CASSPGTGGNTEAFF.